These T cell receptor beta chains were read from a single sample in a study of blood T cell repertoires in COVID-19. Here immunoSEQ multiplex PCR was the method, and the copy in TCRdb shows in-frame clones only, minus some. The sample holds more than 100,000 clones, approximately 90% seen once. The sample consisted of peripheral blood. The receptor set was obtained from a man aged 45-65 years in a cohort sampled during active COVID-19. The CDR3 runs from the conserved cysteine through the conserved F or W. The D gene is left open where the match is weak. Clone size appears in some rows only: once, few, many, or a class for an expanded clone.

CDR3 DNA: TGTGCCAGCAGCTTAAGTCCGGGGGGCTACGAGCAGTACTTC
CDR3 protein: CASSLSPGGYEQYF
V gene: TRBV11-1
J gene: TRBJ2-7
clone size: NA
D gene: TRBD2

CDR3 DNA: TGTGCCATGGGGCAGGGGGATTATGGCTACACCTTC
CDR3 protein: CAMGQGDYGYTF
V gene: TRBV10-3
J gene: TRBJ1-2
clone size: NA
D gene: TRBD1

CDR3 DNA: TGTGCCAGCAGCGTAGGGATTAGCGGGGGAGACAATGAGCAGTTCTTC
CDR3 protein: CASSVGISGGDNEQFF
V gene: TRBV9
J gene: TRBJ2-1
clone size: NA
D gene: TRBD2

CDR3 DNA: TGTGCCAGCAGCTTAGGGGGGGGGCCAGATACGCAGTATTTT
CDR3 protein: CASSLGGGPDTQYF
V gene: TRBV11-2
J gene: TRBJ2-3
clone size: NA
D gene: NA

CDR3 DNA: TGTGCCAGCAGCTTCAGGGGAGCCGCAACTAATGAAAAACTGTTTTTT
CDR3 protein: CASSFRGAATNEKLFF
V gene: TRBV5-8
J gene: TRBJ1-4
clone size: NA
D gene: NA

CDR3 DNA: TGTGCCAGTAGTATAGTGCTAGGCGCTGAAGCTTTCTTT
CDR3 protein: CASSIVLGAEAFF
V gene: TRBV19
J gene: TRBJ1-1
clone size: NA
D gene: NA

CDR3 DNA: TGTGCCAGCAGCCAGGGGTTGAACACTGAAGCTTTCTTT
CDR3 protein: CASSQGLNTEAFF
V gene: TRBV12-3/TRBV12-4
J gene: TRBJ1-1
clone size: NA
D gene: NA

CDR3 DNA: TGTGCCAGCAGCCCGTATAGTGGGACAGGCACCGTCACCGGGGAGCTGTTTTTT
CDR3 protein: CASSPYSGTGTVTGELFF
V gene: TRBV7-6
J gene: TRBJ2-2
clone size: once
D gene: TRBD1

CDR3 DNA: TGCGCCAGCAGCTCAAGCTTGGGACAGGGGGCGAATACGCAGTATTTT
CDR3 protein: CASSSSLGQGANTQYF
V gene: TRBV5-1
J gene: TRBJ2-3
clone size: NA
D gene: TRBD1

CDR3 DNA: TGTGCCAGCAGCCAGCAGAGGGGGGGGACCACAGATACGCAGTATTTT
CDR3 protein: CASSQQRGGTTDTQYF
V gene: TRBV4-2
J gene: TRBJ2-3
clone size: once
D gene: NA

CDR3 DNA: TGTGCCAGCAGCTTAGGGGTACGAAACACTGAAGCTTTCTTT
CDR3 protein: CASSLGVRNTEAFF
V gene: TRBV5-6
J gene: TRBJ1-1
clone size: once
D gene: NA

CDR3 DNA: TGTGCCAGCTCATCTCCGACGTATGGAGGGGAGACCCAGTACTTC
CDR3 protein: CASSSPTYGGETQYF
V gene: TRBV18
J gene: TRBJ2-5
clone size: NA
D gene: NA

CDR3 DNA: TGTGCCAGCACGGGAGGCAGGGGCCCCCAAGAGACCCAGTACTTC
CDR3 protein: CASTGGRGPQETQYF
V gene: TRBV2
J gene: TRBJ2-5
clone size: NA
D gene: NA

CDR3 DNA: TGCGCCAGCAGTCCCGCCCAAGACAGGGCCTCAGATACGCAGTATTTT
CDR3 protein: CASSPAQDRASDTQYF
V gene: TRBV5-1
J gene: TRBJ2-3
clone size: NA
D gene: TRBD1

CDR3 DNA: TGTGCCAGCAGCCCTGGCAGAGCGGGGGGGACAGAGACCCAGTACTTC
CDR3 protein: CASSPGRAGGTETQYF
V gene: TRBV4-2
J gene: TRBJ2-5
clone size: NA
D gene: TRBD2

CDR3 DNA: TGTGCCAGCAGTGCAACAGGGGACAATGAGCAGTTCTTC
CDR3 protein: CASSATGDNEQFF
V gene: TRBV2
J gene: TRBJ2-1
clone size: NA
D gene: TRBD1

CDR3 DNA: TGCGCCAGCAGCCAAGCCCCGTACGGGGAGCTGTTTTTT
CDR3 protein: CASSQAPYGELFF
V gene: TRBV4-3
J gene: TRBJ2-2
clone size: once
D gene: NA

CDR3 DNA: TGTGCCAGCAGTTTCCTCGGGGGGGGCTTGCAAGAGACCCAGTACTTC
CDR3 protein: CASSFLGGGLQETQYF
V gene: TRBV27
J gene: TRBJ2-5
clone size: few
D gene: TRBD2

CDR3 DNA: TGTGCCAGCAGCACCAGATGGACAACCCTTAGCAATCAGCCCCAGCATTTT
CDR3 protein: CASSTRWTTLSNQPQHF
V gene: TRBV9
J gene: TRBJ1-5
clone size: NA
D gene: NA

CDR3 DNA: TGTGCCAGTAGTAACAGGGAAGTGAATTTT
CDR3 protein: CASSNREVNF
V gene: TRBV19
J gene: TRBJ2-3
clone size: NA
D gene: NA

CDR3 DNA: TGTGCCAGCAGCGACAGTAGCCGGAACACTGAAGCTTTCTTT
CDR3 protein: CASSDSSRNTEAFF
V gene: TRBV5-4
J gene: TRBJ1-1
clone size: NA
D gene: NA

CDR3 DNA: TGTGCCAGTAGCCGGGACAGGGGCTACACCTTC
CDR3 protein: CASSRDRGYTF
V gene: TRBV19
J gene: TRBJ1-2
clone size: NA
D gene: TRBD1

CDR3 DNA: TGTGCCAGCAGATCGGGACTAGCGGGGGGACGCTACGAGCAGTACTTC
CDR3 protein: CASRSGLAGGRYEQYF
V gene: TRBV2
J gene: TRBJ2-7
clone size: NA
D gene: TRBD2

CDR3 DNA: TGTGCCAGCAGCTCGGGACTAGCGGGGGGAATGGGCGGGGAGCTGTTTTTT
CDR3 protein: CASSSGLAGGMGGELFF
V gene: TRBV7-9
J gene: TRBJ2-2
clone size: NA
D gene: TRBD2

CDR3 DNA: TGTGCCAGCAGCGGGGCCGGGACAGGGAAATACGAGCAGTACTTC
CDR3 protein: CASSGAGTGKYEQYF
V gene: TRBV5-6
J gene: TRBJ2-7
clone size: NA
D gene: TRBD1